The 20 T cell receptor beta chains reported below all come from one sample, sequenced in a study of T cell responses to AZD1222 COVID-19 vaccine. Sequenced by immunoSEQ multiplex PCR; TCRdb stores in-frame clones only, minus some. There are about 120,000 clones in the sample; 85% to 90% occur only once, and roughly 12% lies in the top ten. Source: peripheral blood, taken on day 0 of AZD1222 vaccination. These receptors originate from an adult in good health.

The chain recombines TRBV18 with TRBJ2-5; no firm D call. The germline CDR1 and CDR2 sequences are KGHSH and LQKENI. This CDR3 contains 13 residues. Trimming shortened V by 5 bases and J by 3 bases, and 10 bases separated the two germline ends. CDR3 sequence: CASSSVRKETQYF. The CDR3, as DNA: TGTGCCAGCTCATCGGTCCGGAAAGAGACCCAGTACTTC. The entire variable domain, with the rest obtained from reference TRBV18 and TRBJ2-5, is as follows: NAGVMQNPRHLVRRRGQEARLRCSPMKGHSHVYWYRQLPEEGLKFMVYLQKENIIDESGMPKERFSAEFPKEGPSILRIQQVVRGDSAAYFCASSSVRKETQYFGPGTRLLVL.

V usage is TRBV5-1 and J usage is TRBJ2-1, with unresolved D. CDR3 length: 14 residues. V lost 5 bases, J lost 8 bases, and 17 bases lay in between. The germline CDR1 and CDR2 sequences are SGHRS and YFSETQ. The CDR3: CASSWSEAVYEQFF. CDR3 nucleotides: TGCGCCAGCAGTTGGTCCGAGGCCGTTTATGAGCAGTTCTTC. Supplemented by reference TRBV5-1 and TRBJ2-1, the full variable domain reads KAGVTQTPRYLIKTRGQQVTLSCSPISGHRSVSWYQQTPGQGLQFLFEYFSETQRNKGNFPGRFSGRQFSNSRSEMNVSTLELGDSALYLCASSWSEAVYEQFFGPGTRLTVL.

The chain has TRBV4-1 and TRBJ2-7; D not certain. CDR3 length: 12 amino acids. Trimming removed 1 base at V and 7 bases at J, with 8 bases between. Germline V lookup: CDR1 MGHRA, CDR2 YSYEKL. The CDR3: CASSQVNGEQYF. DNA for the CDR3: TGCGCCAGCAGCCAAGTTAACGGTGAGCAGTACTTC.

The chain employs TRBV28 and TRBJ1-5; unclear D gene. The CDR3 spans 13 residues. Germline assignment: CDR1 MDHEN and CDR2 SYDVKM. V was clipped by 1 base and J by 6 bases, with 7 bases between them. Here the CDR3 reads CASSLLGSQPQHF. The CDR3 bases are TGTGCCAGCAGTTTATTGGGGAGTCAGCCCCAGCATTTT.

The chain employs TRBV2 and TRBJ2-2; 9 nucleotides line up with TRBD2. The CDR3 is 15 residues long. Germline CDR1 and CDR2: SNHLY and FYNNEI. V lost 6 bases to trimming and J lost 4 bases; unmatched junction nucleotides: 6. The CDR3 nucleotides read TGTGCCAGCAGGGGGATAGCGGGAGCCACCGGGGAGCTGTTTTTT. This gives the protein CASRGIAGATGELFF.

V is TRBV7-9 and J is TRBJ2-2, with D hard to call. Looked up from germline, CDR1 is SEHNR and CDR2 is FQNEAQ (reference sequence). Trimming removed 3 bases at V and 0 bases at J, with 11 bases between. The CDR3 spans 16 residues. Written as DNA, the CDR3 is TGTGCCAGCAGCTTGGCAGCGCGCCCGAACACCGGGGAGCTGTTTTTT. It yields the protein CASSLAARPNTGELFF.

The chain joins TRBV27 to TRBJ2-3; 7 bases fit TRBD2. Germline V lookup: CDR1 MNHEY, CDR2 SMNVEV (reference sequence). This CDR3 contains 17 residues. J gave up 5 bases and V 2 bases, and 13 bases lay outside the gene matches. The CDR3 is CASSLLPGTSEGDTQYF. CDR3 coding DNA: TGTGCCAGCAGTTTACTCCCTGGTACTAGCGAAGGAGATACGCAGTATTTT.

The rearrangement uses TRBV9 and TRBJ1-2; perhaps TRBD1 as D (6 bases). In germline, CDR1 is SGDLS, CDR2 YYNGEE. This CDR3 comprises 11 residues. V was pared by 7 bases and J by 11 bases, with 15 bases between. The CDR3 DNA follows: TGTGCCAGCGGACAAAGGGGGAGGTACACCTTC. The encoded protein is CASGQRGRYTF.

V usage is TRBV4-1 and J usage is TRBJ2-2, with 7 bases fitting TRBD1. V lost 4 bases to trimming and J lost 1 base; unmatched junction nucleotides: 15. The CDR3 loop spans 19 amino acids. CDR1 is MGHRA and CDR2 is YSYEKL in the germline V gene. The CDR3 DNA reads as TGCGCCAGCAGCCGATATTTATCCAAAGGGGGCGGGAACACCGGGGAGCTGTTTTTT. Its protein is CASSRYLSKGGGNTGELFF.

The rearrangement uses TRBV27 and TRBJ1-2; 11 bases fit TRBD1. Germline assignment: CDR1 MNHEY and CDR2 SMNVEV (reference sequence). The CDR3 has 15 amino acids. J lost 8 bases, V lost 5 bases, and 10 bases had no gene match. The CDR3: CASSPWTGGAGGYTF. The CDR3 DNA follows: TGTGCCAGCAGTCCTTGGACAGGGGGCGCCGGAGGCTACACCTTC.

The chain links TRBV5-1 to TRBJ1-3; the D is unclear. This CDR3 has 15 amino acids. V was trimmed by 5 bases and J by 1 base, leaving 13 bases between them. Per the germline V gene, CDR1 is SGHRS and CDR2 is YFSETQ. In nucleotides, the CDR3 is TGCGCCAGCAGTATTAAGGGAGAGTCTGGAAACACCATATATTTT. Translating it yields CASSIKGESGNTIYF.

J is TRBJ1-1 and V is TRBV6-5; no clear D. The germline gives CDR1 MNHEY, CDR2 SVGAGI. Trimming took 2 bases from V and 1 from J, leaving 11 bases between them. There are 15 residues in the CDR3. The CDR3 spells CASSYEPETNTEAFF. DNA for the CDR3: TGTGCCAGCAGTTACGAGCCAGAAACGAACACTGAAGCTTTCTTT.

This chain connects TRBV7-3 to TRBJ1-1; the D gene is possibly TRBD1 (5 bases). Germline CDR1 SGHTA, CDR2 FQGTGA. Trimming removed 5 bases from V and 4 bases from J, with 11 bases in between. This CDR3 has 13 residues. The CDR3 here is CASSRQGSTEAFF. The CDR3, as DNA: TGTGCCAGCAGCCGCCAGGGAAGCACTGAAGCTTTCTTT.

The rearrangement joins TRBV2 to TRBJ2-4; 10 nucleotides line up with TRBD1. CDR1 is SNHLY and CDR2 is FYNNEI in the germline V gene. The V segment lost 6 bases and the J segment 12 bases; nucleotides outside the gene matches: 8. This CDR3 has 13 residues. CDR3 loop: CASSSRDRGGQYF. CDR3 DNA: TGTGCCAGCAGCTCCCGGGACAGGGGCGGTCAGTACTTC.

V gene TRBV30 combines with J gene TRBJ1-2; 7 positions match TRBD1. V gave up 4 bases and J gave up 8 bases; unmatched junction bases: 10. Germline CDR1 is GTSNPN and CDR2 is SVGIG (reference sequence). The CDR3 runs 13 residues. CDR3 protein: CAWTLFGQEGYTF. CDR3 nucleotides: TGTGCCTGGACCCTCTTTGGACAGGAAGGCTACACCTTC.

The rearrangement joins TRBV5-8 to TRBJ1-6; D gene ambiguous. V shed 4 bases and J shed 7 bases, with 12 bases lying between them. The germline V gene encodes CDR1 SGHTS and CDR2 YDEGEE. CDR3 length: 14 amino acids. CDR3 sequence: CASSPSLGNSPLHF. DNA of the CDR3: TGTGCCAGCAGCCCATCATTAGGAAATTCACCCCTCCACTTT.

The chain has TRBV7-3 and TRBJ2-1; 7 positions match TRBD2. Looked up from germline, CDR1 is SGHTA and CDR2 is FQGTGA. V dropped 1 base and J dropped 6; count of bases not matched to a gene: 6. This CDR3 is built from 15 residues. CDR3 in amino acids: CASSLNGRPANEQFF. The CDR3 DNA reads TGTGCCAGCAGCTTAAACGGGAGGCCGGCCAATGAGCAGTTCTTC.

V is TRBV2 and J is TRBJ2-7; 9 positions agree with TRBD1. CDR1 is SNHLY and CDR2 is FYNNEI in the germline V gene. The CDR3 is 11 residues long. J gave up 12 bases and V 8 bases, and 8 bases lay outside the gene matches. CDR3 nucleotide sequence: TGTGCCAGCTACGTGAGGGACAGGGCGTACTTC. The encoded protein is CASYVRDRAYF.

The V and J genes are TRBV5-4 and TRBJ2-5, with D perhaps given as TRBD1 or TRBD2 (7 bases each). CDR1 SGHNT and CDR2 YYREEE come from the germline V gene (reference sequence). This CDR3 has 16 amino acids. Trimming pared 4 bases from V and 4 bases from J, leaving 20 bases between. CDR3 sequence reads: CASSQGGQGSSETQYF. For the CDR3, the DNA is TGTGCCAGCAGCCAGGGGGGGCAGGGTAGTTCAGAGACCCAGTACTTC.

The V call is TRBV5-1, the J call TRBJ2-1; the D is unclear. Trimming took 5 bases from V and 4 from J, leaving 10 bases between them. This CDR3 spans 13 amino acids. Germline CDR1 SGHRS, CDR2 YFSETQ. CDR3 amino acids: CASRLSSYNEQFF. The CDR3 bases are TGCGCCAGCAGATTGAGCTCTTACAATGAGCAGTTCTTC.